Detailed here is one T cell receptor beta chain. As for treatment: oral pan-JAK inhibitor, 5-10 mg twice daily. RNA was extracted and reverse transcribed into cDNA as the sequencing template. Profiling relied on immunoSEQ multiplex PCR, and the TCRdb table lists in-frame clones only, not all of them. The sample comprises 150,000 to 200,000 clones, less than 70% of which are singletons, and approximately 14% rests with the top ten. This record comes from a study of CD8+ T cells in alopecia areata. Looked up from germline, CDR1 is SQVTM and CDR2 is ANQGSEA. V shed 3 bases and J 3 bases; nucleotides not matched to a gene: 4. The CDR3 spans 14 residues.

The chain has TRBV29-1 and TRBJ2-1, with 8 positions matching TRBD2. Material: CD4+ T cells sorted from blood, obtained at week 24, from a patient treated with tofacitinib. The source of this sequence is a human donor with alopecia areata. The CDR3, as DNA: TGCAGCGTTGATAGCGGGGAGGGCTACAATGAGCAGTTCTTC. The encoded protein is CSVDSGEGYNEQFF.